What follows describes a single TCR beta chain. The V gene's germline CDR1 is MNHEY and CDR2 SVGAGI. V trimming: 2 bases; J trimming: 2 bases; junction bases outside the gene matches: 5. The CDR3 covers 16 residues. The entry originates in a study of cytomegalovirus exposure and HLA in healthy donors. PCR used 60 Vbeta primers and 13 Jbeta primers. TCRdb keeps only in-frame clones here, not all; method: immunoSEQ multiplex PCR. The table lists some 180,000 clones, 77% of them singletons, with approximately 1.3% in the top ten. This receptor was identified in a man younger than 30 in good health and CMV-seronegative. Sequencing used PBMCs. The V gene is TRBV6-5, the J gene TRBJ2-2; TRBD2 matches at 7 bases. The CDR3 here is CASSYGGRVNTGELFF. The CDR3 nucleotides are TGTGCCAGCAGTTACGGAGGGAGGGTTAACACCGGGGAGCTGTTTTTT.